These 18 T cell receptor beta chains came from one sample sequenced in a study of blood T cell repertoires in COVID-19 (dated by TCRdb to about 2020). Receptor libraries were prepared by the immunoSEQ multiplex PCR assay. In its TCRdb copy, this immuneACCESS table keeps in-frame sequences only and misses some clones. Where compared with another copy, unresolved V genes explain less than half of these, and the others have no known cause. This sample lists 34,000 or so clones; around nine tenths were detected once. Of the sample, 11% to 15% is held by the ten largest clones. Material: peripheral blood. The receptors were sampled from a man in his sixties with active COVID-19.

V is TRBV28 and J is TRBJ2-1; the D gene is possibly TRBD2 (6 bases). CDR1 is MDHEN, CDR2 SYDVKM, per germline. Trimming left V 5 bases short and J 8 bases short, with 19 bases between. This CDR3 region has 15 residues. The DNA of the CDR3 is TGTGCCAGCAGTCAGGGTGGGGGAGGAGGAGATGAGCAGTTCTTC. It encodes CASSQGGGGGDEQFF. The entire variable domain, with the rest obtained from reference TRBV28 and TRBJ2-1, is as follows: DVKVTQSSRYLVKRTGEKVFLECVQDMDHENMFWYRQDPGLGLRLIYFSYDVKMKEKGDIPEGYSVSREKKERFSLILESASTNQTSMYLCASSQGGGGGDEQFFGPGTRLTVL.

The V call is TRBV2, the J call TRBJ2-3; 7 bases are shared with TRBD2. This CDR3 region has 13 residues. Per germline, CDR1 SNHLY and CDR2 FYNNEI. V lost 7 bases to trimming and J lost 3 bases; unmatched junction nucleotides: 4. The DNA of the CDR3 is TGTGCCAGCAATGGCGGGAGAACAGATACGCAGTATTTT. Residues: CASNGGRTDTQYF.

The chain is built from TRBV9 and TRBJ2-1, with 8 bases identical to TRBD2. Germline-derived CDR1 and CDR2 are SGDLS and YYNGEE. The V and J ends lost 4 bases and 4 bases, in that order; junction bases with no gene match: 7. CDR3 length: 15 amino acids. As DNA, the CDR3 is TGTGCCAGCAGCCCCCAGCGGGGGATGTACAATGAGCAGTTCTTC. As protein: CASSPQRGMYNEQFF.

The CDR3, as DNA: TGCAGTGCTGGACCGGGACAGGTTTACTTC. Translation: CSAGPGQVYF. The chain uses TRBV20-1 and TRBJ2-7; 8 nucleotides align to TRBD1. This CDR3 contains 10 residues. The V gene end was trimmed by 5 bases and the J gene end by 13 bases; junction bases not matched to a gene: 7. The V gene's germline CDR1 is DFQATT and CDR2 SNEGSKA (reference sequence).

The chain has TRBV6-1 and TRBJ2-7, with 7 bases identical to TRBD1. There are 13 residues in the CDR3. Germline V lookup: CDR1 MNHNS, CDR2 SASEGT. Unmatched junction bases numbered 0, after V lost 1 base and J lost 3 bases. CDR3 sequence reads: CASSEGDSYEQYF. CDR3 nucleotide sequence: TGTGCCAGCAGTGAAGGGGACAGCTACGAGCAGTACTTC.

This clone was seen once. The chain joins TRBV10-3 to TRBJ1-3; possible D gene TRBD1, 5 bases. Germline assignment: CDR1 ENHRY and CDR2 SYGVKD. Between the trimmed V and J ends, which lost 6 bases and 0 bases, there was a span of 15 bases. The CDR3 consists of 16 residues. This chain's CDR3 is CAISGHTTGSGNTIYF. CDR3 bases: TGTGCCATCAGCGGACACACGACCGGCTCTGGAAACACCATATATTTT.

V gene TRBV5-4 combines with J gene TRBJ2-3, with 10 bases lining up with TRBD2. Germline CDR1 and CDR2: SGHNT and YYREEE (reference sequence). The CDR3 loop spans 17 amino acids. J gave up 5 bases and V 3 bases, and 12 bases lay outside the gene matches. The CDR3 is CASSWASGSLEVDTQYF. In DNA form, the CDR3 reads TGTGCCAGCAGCTGGGCTAGCGGGAGTTTAGAAGTAGATACGCAGTATTTT.

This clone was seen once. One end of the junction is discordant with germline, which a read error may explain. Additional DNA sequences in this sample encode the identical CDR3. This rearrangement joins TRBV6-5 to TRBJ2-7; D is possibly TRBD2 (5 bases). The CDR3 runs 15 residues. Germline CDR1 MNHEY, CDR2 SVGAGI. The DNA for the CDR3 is TGTGCCAGCAGACTAAGCCGGGCCAAGGGAGACGAACAGTACTTC. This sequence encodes CASRLSRAKGDEQYF.

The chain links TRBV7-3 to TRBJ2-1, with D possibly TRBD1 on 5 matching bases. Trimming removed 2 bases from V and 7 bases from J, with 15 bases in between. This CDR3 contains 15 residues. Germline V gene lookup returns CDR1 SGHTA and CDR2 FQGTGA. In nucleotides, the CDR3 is TGTGCCAGCAGCTTACAGGGCGCGGTGGGGAATGAGCAGTTCTTC. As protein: CASSLQGAVGNEQFF.

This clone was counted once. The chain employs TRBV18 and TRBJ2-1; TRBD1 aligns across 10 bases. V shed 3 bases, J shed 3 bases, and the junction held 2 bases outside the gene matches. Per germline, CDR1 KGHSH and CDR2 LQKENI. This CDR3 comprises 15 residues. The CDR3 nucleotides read TGTGCCAGCTCACCCGGGACAGGGGACTACAATGAGCAGTTCTTC. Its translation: CASSPGTGDYNEQFF.

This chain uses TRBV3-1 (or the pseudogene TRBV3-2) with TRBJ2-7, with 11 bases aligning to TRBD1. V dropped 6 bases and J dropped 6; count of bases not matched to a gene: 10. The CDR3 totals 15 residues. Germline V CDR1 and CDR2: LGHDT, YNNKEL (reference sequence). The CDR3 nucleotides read TGTGCCAGCAGGGACGGACAGGGGGCTTTTGCCGAGCAGTACTTC. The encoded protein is CASRDGQGAFAEQYF.

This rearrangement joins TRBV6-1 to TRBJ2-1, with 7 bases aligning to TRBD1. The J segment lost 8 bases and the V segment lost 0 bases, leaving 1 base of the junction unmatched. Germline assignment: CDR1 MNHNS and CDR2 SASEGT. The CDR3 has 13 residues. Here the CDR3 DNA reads TGTGCCAGCAGTGAAGCAGGGGGCGATGAGCAGTTCTTC. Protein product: CASSEAGGDEQFF.

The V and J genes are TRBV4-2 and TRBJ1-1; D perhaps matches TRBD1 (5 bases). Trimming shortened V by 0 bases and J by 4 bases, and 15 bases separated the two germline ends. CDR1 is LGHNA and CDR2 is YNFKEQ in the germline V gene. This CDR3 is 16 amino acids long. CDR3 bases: TGTGCCAGCAGCCAAGATTCATCAGGGCGGTCCACTGAAGCTTTCTTT. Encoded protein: CASSQDSSGRSTEAFF.

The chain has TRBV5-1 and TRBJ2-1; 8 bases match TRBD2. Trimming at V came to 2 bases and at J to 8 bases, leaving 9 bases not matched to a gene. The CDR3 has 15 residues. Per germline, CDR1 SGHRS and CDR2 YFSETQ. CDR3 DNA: TGCGCCAGCAGCTTCGGGAGGGCCCTTTCGGATGAGCAGTTCTTC. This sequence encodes CASSFGRALSDEQFF.

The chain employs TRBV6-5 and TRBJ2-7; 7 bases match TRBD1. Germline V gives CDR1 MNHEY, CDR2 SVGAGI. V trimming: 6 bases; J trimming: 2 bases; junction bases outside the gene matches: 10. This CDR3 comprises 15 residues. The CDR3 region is CASRFRDRETYEQYF. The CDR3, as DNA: TGTGCCAGCAGGTTTCGAGACAGGGAAACCTACGAGCAGTACTTC.

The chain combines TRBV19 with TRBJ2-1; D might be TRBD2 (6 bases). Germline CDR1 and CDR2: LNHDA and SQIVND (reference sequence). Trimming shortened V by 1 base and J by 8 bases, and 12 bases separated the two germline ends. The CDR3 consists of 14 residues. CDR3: CASSIGASDYEQFF. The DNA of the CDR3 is TGTGCCAGTAGTATAGGGGCTAGCGACTATGAGCAGTTCTTC.

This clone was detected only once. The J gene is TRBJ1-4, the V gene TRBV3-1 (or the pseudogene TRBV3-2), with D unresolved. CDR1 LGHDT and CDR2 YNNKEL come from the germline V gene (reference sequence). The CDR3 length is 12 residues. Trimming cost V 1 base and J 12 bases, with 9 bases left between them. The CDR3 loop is CASSQVRRELFF. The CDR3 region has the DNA TGTGCCAGCAGCCAAGTACGGCGGGAACTGTTTTTT.

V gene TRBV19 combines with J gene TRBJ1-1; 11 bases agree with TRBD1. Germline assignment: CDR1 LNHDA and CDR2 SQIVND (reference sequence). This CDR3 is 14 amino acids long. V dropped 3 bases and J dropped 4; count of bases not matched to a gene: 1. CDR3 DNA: TGTGCCAGTAGTATGGACAGGGGGCGCACTGAAGCTTTCTTT. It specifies CASSMDRGRTEAFF.